One and the same sample provided the 20 T cell receptor beta chains below, sequenced in a study of blood T cell repertoires in COVID-19. Clones were read by immunoSEQ multiplex PCR, and TCRdb kept only the in-frame ones, dropping some. The sample has 430,000 or so clones, approximately 87% seen once. Sequencing was carried out using PBMCs or T cells enriched from blood (not recorded which). The receptor source for this set is a woman aged 40 to 55 who had recovered from COVID-19.

The chain recombines TRBV2 with TRBJ1-1, with D perhaps TRBD1 (5 bases). Germline V lookup: CDR1 SNHLY, CDR2 FYNNEI. CDR3 length: 13 amino acids. The ends were cut back, 6 bases at V and 0 bases at J, with 8 bases in the middle. In DNA form, the CDR3 reads TGTGCCAGCAGCATGGACATGAACACTGAAGCTTTCTTT. Residues: CASSMDMNTEAFF.

The sample holds one count of this clone. This chain links TRBV24-1 with TRBJ1-6, with a tentative D call TRBD1 (6 bases). Germline assignment: CDR1 KGHDR and CDR2 SFDVKD. The CDR3 sequence is 13 residues long. V was trimmed by 4 bases and J by 15 bases, leaving 15 bases between them. This chain's CDR3 is CATSDPRDIGLHF. In DNA form, the CDR3 reads TGTGCCACCAGTGACCCAAGGGACATAGGCCTCCACTTT.

The CDR3 nucleotides read TGCGCCAGCAGCTTTCGAGACAGGCCGGGAGGGATCGGGGAGCTGTTTTTT. Its translation is CASSFRDRPGGIGELFF. This chain joins TRBV5-1 and TRBJ2-2, with 8 bases aligning to TRBD2. This CDR3 region has 17 residues. The V and J ends lost 2 bases and 7 bases, in that order; junction bases with no gene match: 13. Germline V gene sequence: CDR1 SGHRS, CDR2 YFSETQ.

The genes are TRBV14 and TRBJ2-6; D not certain. Trimming took 1 base from V and 4 from J, leaving 11 bases between them. The CDR3 totals 16 residues. From germline, CDR1 is SGHDN and CDR2 FVKESK. The CDR3 protein is CASSQGLARGANVLTF. For the CDR3, the DNA is TGTGCCAGCAGCCAAGGATTGGCGAGGGGGGCCAACGTCCTGACTTTC.

V and J are TRBV2 and TRBJ2-1, with D perhaps matching TRBD1 (6 bases). Trimming pared 6 bases from V and 4 bases from J, leaving 10 bases between. The CDR3 has 13 residues. CDR1 SNHLY and CDR2 FYNNEI come from the germline V gene. CDR3 in DNA: TGTGCCAGCAGCTTGAGGGGGTACAATGAGCAGTTCTTC. Amino acids: CASSLRGYNEQFF.

This clone was counted a single time. The J gene is TRBJ1-2, the V gene TRBV7-2, with TRBD1 identical over 7 bases. With V trimmed by 1 base and J by 6 bases, 11 bases remained unmatched. Germline V lookup: CDR1 SGHTA, CDR2 FQGNSA. CDR3 length: 16 residues. CDR3 region: CASSLETGQMRDGYTF. The CDR3 nucleotides are TGTGCCAGCAGCTTAGAAACGGGACAGATGCGGGATGGCTACACCTTC.

The count of this clone is one. The chain combines TRBV10-2 with TRBJ1-6, with D possibly being TRBD1 (6 bases). This CDR3 has 16 amino acids. In germline, CDR1 is WSHSY, CDR2 SAAADI. The V end was cut by 6 bases, the J end by 9 bases, with 21 bases between. The CDR3: CASRRTDSGGGSPLHF. The CDR3 bases are TGCGCCAGCAGGAGGACGGACAGCGGCGGTGGTTCACCCCTCCACTTT.

This rearrangement joins TRBV6-5 to TRBJ1-4; TRBD1 agrees at 9 bases. Trimming at V came to 8 bases and at J to 1 base, leaving 5 bases not matched to a gene. Germline V gives CDR1 MNHEY, CDR2 SVGAGI. CDR3 length: 15 amino acids. The CDR3 region is CASLTDRGTNEKLFF. Written as DNA, the CDR3 is TGTGCCAGCCTTACGGACAGGGGAACTAATGAAAAACTGTTTTTT.

The CDR3 loop reads CASSYSGTANNEQFF. The DNA of the CDR3 is TGCGCCAGCAGCTACTCCGGGACTGCAAACAATGAGCAGTTCTTC. V and J are TRBV5-1 and TRBJ2-1; TRBD2 is a possible D gene (6 bases). Trimming took off 3 bases at V and 5 bases at J, with 15 bases between the two ends. The germline V gene encodes CDR1 SGHRS and CDR2 YFSETQ. The CDR3 is 15 residues long.

This rearrangement joins TRBV19 to TRBJ2-1; 9 bases fit TRBD1. Germline-derived CDR1 and CDR2 are LNHDA and SQIVND (reference sequence). CDR3 length: 16 residues. J lost 5 bases, V lost 6 bases, and 11 bases had no gene match. Written as DNA, the CDR3 is TGTGCCAGTAGACCCCTGGGGACAGGGTCAGACAATGAGCAGTTCTTC. The encoded protein is CASRPLGTGSDNEQFF.

The rearrangement links TRBV19 to TRBJ2-1, with D perhaps TRBD2 (5 bases). V was trimmed by 2 bases and J by 0 bases, leaving 14 bases between them. Germline CDR1 reads LNHDA; CDR2 reads SQIVND (reference sequence). This CDR3 is built from 17 residues. The CDR3: CASSIYDYTVSYNEQFF. CDR3 bases: TGTGCCAGTAGTATATATGACTACACCGTCTCCTACAATGAGCAGTTCTTC.

The CDR3 loop reads CASSEGLGRDRESSPLHF. CDR3 nucleotide sequence: TGTGCCAGCAGTGAAGGCTTAGGCCGGGACAGGGAGAGTTCACCCCTCCACTTT. V gene TRBV6-1 combines with J gene TRBJ1-6, with 9 positions matching TRBD1. The CDR3 sequence is 18 residues long. Germline loops: CDR1 MNHNS, CDR2 SASEGT. V gave up 1 base and J gave up 9 bases; unmatched junction bases: 13.

This clone showed up just once. The chain carries TRBV4-3 and TRBJ1-2; possibly TRBD1 for D (5 bases). Germline V lookup: CDR1 LGHNA, CDR2 YSLEER. This CDR3 region has 13 residues. The V end was cut by 3 bases, the J end by 10 bases, with 15 bases between. The CDR3 region is CASSQGRDLLYTF. CDR3 nucleotides: TGCGCCAGCAGCCAGGGGAGGGACCTCCTCTACACCTTC.

The chain carries TRBV19 and TRBJ1-2; D is perhaps TRBD1 (6 bases). The germline CDR1 and CDR2 sequences are LNHDA and SQIVND (reference sequence). The V end was cut by 9 bases, the J end by 5 bases, with 13 bases between. The CDR3 has 12 amino acids. The CDR3 sequence: CASRQELYGYTF. The CDR3 DNA sequence: TGTGCCAGCAGACAGGAGTTGTATGGCTACACCTTC.

This clone has just one count. The V call is TRBV4-3, the J call TRBJ1-1; maybe TRBD1 (6 bases). V gave up 4 bases and J gave up 1 base, with 10 bases separating them. The CDR3 runs to 14 residues. CDR1 is LGHNA and CDR2 is YSLEER in the germline V gene. The DNA of the CDR3 is TGCGCCAGCAGCCTAAGGACAGCGAACACTGAAGCTTTCTTT. Translating it yields CASSLRTANTEAFF.

Only a few counts were recorded for this clone. The chain employs TRBV3-1 (or the pseudogene TRBV3-2) and TRBJ1-4, with 7 bases aligning to TRBD1. CDR1 LGHDT and CDR2 YNNKEL come from the germline V gene (reference sequence). CDR3 size: 14 residues. With V trimmed by 5 bases and J by 4 bases, 4 bases remained unmatched. CDR3 residues: CASSAGQINEKLFF. CDR3 nucleotides: TGTGCCAGCAGCGCGGGACAGATTAATGAAAAACTGTTTTTT.

This rearrangement joins TRBV6-5 to TRBJ2-1; 11 bases are shared with TRBD2. Germline V gene data show CDR1 as MNHEY and CDR2 as SVGAGI. V lost 6 bases and J lost 0; bases outside the gene matches: 1. This CDR3 is built from 15 residues. This CDR3 is CASRGLAVSYNEQFF. In nucleotides, the CDR3 is TGTGCCAGCAGGGGACTAGCGGTCTCCTACAATGAGCAGTTCTTC.

The V call is TRBV28, the J call TRBJ1-2, with 9 bases that match TRBD1. CDR1 is MDHEN, CDR2 SYDVKM, per germline. The J segment lost 8 bases and the V segment lost 1 base, leaving 14 bases of the junction unmatched. The CDR3 runs 17 residues. The CDR3 protein is CASSLSPGQGKGRGYTF. The DNA of the CDR3 is TGTGCCAGCAGTTTATCTCCGGGACAGGGCAAGGGGAGGGGCTACACCTTC.

This clone was counted once. The chain uses TRBV6-6 and TRBJ1-2; a possible D gene is TRBD1 (6 bases). This CDR3 spans 13 amino acids. V lost 7 bases and J 6 bases, leaving 15 bases between the germline ends. CDR1 MNHNY and CDR2 SVGAGI come from the germline V gene (reference sequence). In nucleotides, the CDR3 is TGTGCCAGCATTGGATACAGGGTTCATGGCTACACCTTC. It codes for CASIGYRVHGYTF.

J is TRBJ2-3 and V is TRBV10-3; 7 bases align to TRBD1. V shed 11 bases, J shed 5 bases, and the junction held 10 bases outside the gene matches. The CDR3 spans 13 residues. Germline CDR1 reads ENHRY; CDR2 reads SYGVKD. The CDR3 sequence: CAVSTGSIDTQYF. The CDR3 DNA reads TGTGCCGTATCGACAGGGTCGATAGATACGCAGTATTTT.